Listed here are 30 T cell receptor beta chains from one sample, sequenced in a study of T cells expressing NK-cell markers. TCRdb re-called the 5' RACE reads and shows each CDR3 protein once, DNA omitted. Its table lists 250,000 to 300,000 distinct CDR3 sequences. The source material was blood T cells: a sorted CD56 or NKG2C T cell subset, CD4+ or CD8+ T cells, or bulk PBMC T cells (not recorded which). These TCRs come from a woman aged 18 to 75 in good health.

V and J are TRBV6-1 and TRBJ1-2; TCRdb gives TRBD1 as the D gene, but with no DNA this cannot be confirmed. This CDR3 contains 13 residues. Germline lookup yields CDR1 MNHNS and CDR2 SASEGT. The CDR3 loop reads CASSRDNHYGYTF.

V gene TRBV7-2 combines with J gene TRBJ2-1; TCRdb reports TRBD1, a call that lacks DNA to check it against. This CDR3 comprises 17 residues. Germline V gene sequence: CDR1 SGHTA, CDR2 FQGNSA. The CDR3 spells CASSSGQGYLSWNEQFF.

V and J are TRBV7-9 and TRBJ2-2. The CDR3 runs 16 residues. Germline assignment: CDR1 SEHNR and CDR2 FQNEAQ (reference sequence). The CDR3 sequence is CASSPKGDRNTGELFF.

The rearrangement joins TRBV20-1 to TRBJ2-2. Germline V gene lookup returns CDR1 DFQATT and CDR2 SNEGSKA (reference sequence). The CDR3 consists of 13 residues. The CDR3 reads CSARVVGTGELFF.

The chain carries TRBV7-2 and TRBJ1-2. Germline V lookup: CDR1 SGHTA, CDR2 FQGNSA. The CDR3 has 14 amino acids. This CDR3 is CASRDGVLAKGYTF.

The rearrangement uses TRBV7-2 and TRBJ2-3; the TRBD1 assignment by TCRdb is unverifiable without DNA. The length of the CDR3 is 14 residues. CDR1 and CDR2 from the germline V gene are SGHTA and FQGNSA. CDR3: CASSTGPSGDTQYF.

The chain combines TRBV7-2 with TRBJ2-1. This CDR3 has 15 residues. Germline CDR1 SGHTA, CDR2 FQGNSA. The CDR3 loop is CASSLAKLAYNEQFF.

This chain's CDR3 is CASDRGSYGYTF. The chain links TRBV5-6 to TRBJ1-2; TCRdb names TRBD1, which stays unverified in the absence of DNA. Germline CDR1 SGHDT, CDR2 YYEEEE. The CDR3 loop spans 12 amino acids.

V usage is TRBV6-2 or TRBV6-3 and J usage is TRBJ2-1; TCRdb returns TRBD1, unconfirmable since there is no DNA. Germline CDR1 reads MNHEY; CDR2 reads SVGEGT. CDR3 size: 15 residues. The chain's CDR3 is CASSGARAKQAEQFF.

The J gene is TRBJ2-1, the V gene TRBV20-1. The CDR3 is 12 amino acids. CDR1 is DFQATT, CDR2 SNEGSKA, per germline (reference sequence). CDR3: CSAASTTNEQFF.

This sequence joins TRBV20-1 and TRBJ2-3; TCRdb names TRBD2, which stays unverified in the absence of DNA. The CDR3 has 15 residues. Germline-derived CDR1 and CDR2 are DFQATT and SNEGSKA (reference sequence). The CDR3 protein is CSARIPVGEGDTQYF.

This chain connects TRBV7-8 to TRBJ2-4; TCRdb's D gene call, TRBD2, goes unchecked for lack of DNA. The germline CDR1 and CDR2 sequences are SGHVS and FQNEAQ. The CDR3 is made up of 14 amino acids. The CDR3 loop reads CASSLVTARNIQYF.

The J gene is TRBJ2-6, the V gene TRBV7-2. The germline V gene encodes CDR1 SGHTA and CDR2 FQGNSA. The CDR3 spans 15 residues. CDR3 in amino acids: CASSRSDSGANVLTF. Full variable domain (rest looked up from reference TRBV7-2 and TRBJ2-6): GAGVSQSPSNKVTEKGKDVELRCDPISGHTALYWYRQSLGQGLEFLIYFQGNSAPDKSGLPSDRFSAERTGGSVSTLTIQRTQQEDSAVYLCASSRSDSGANVLTFGAGSRLTVL.

The rearrangement uses TRBV6-1 and TRBJ1-2; TCRdb proposes TRBD1, but this gene call is untestable without DNA. The CDR3 totals 14 residues. The V gene's germline CDR1 is MNHNS and CDR2 SASEGT. CDR3 sequence: CASKPGTGNYGYTF.

The chain is built from TRBV28 and TRBJ2-1. Looked up from germline, CDR1 is MDHEN and CDR2 is SYDVKM. CDR3 length: 14 residues. This CDR3 reads CASRDGSSYNEQFF.

CDR3 residues: CASSLVIGTGTDEQFF. The chain employs TRBV11-2 and TRBJ2-1; the D call of TRBD1 rests on TCRdb alone, since no DNA is present to check it. Germline V gene lookup returns CDR1 SGHAT and CDR2 FQNNGV. This CDR3 has 16 residues.

The V and J genes are TRBV20-1 and TRBJ2-3; TCRdb outputs TRBD2, but without DNA this stays unchecked. CDR3 length: 16 amino acids. CDR1 DFQATT and CDR2 SNEGSKA come from the germline V gene (reference sequence). CDR3 loop: CSARAWLAGVTDTQYF.

V and J are TRBV10-3 and TRBJ1-2; TCRdb's D gene call, TRBD1, goes unchecked for lack of DNA. From germline, CDR1 is ENHRY and CDR2 SYGVKD. The CDR3 loop spans 13 amino acids. The CDR3 is CAISPTGDYGYTF.

The chain uses TRBV29-1 and TRBJ2-4; TCRdb returns TRBD1, unconfirmable since there is no DNA. Germline assignment: CDR1 SQVTM and CDR2 ANQGSEA. This CDR3 is built from 12 residues. CDR3 protein: CSVGQVGHIQYF.

The chain recombines TRBV7-3 with TRBJ2-3; lacking DNA, the TRBD2 call made by TCRdb goes unchecked. Germline V CDR1 and CDR2: SGHTA, FQGTGA. The CDR3 loop spans 14 amino acids. The chain's CDR3 is CASSLTASGSTQYF.

This chain connects TRBV5-5 to TRBJ1-5; the D call of TRBD1 rests on TCRdb alone, since no DNA is present to check it. The CDR3 runs to 14 residues. CDR1 is SGHKS, CDR2 YYEKEE, per germline (reference sequence). CDR3 region: CASSLGQVNQPQHF.

The chain is built from TRBV5-1 and TRBJ2-2; TCRdb selects TRBD2, and the lack of DNA leaves this call unchecked. Germline V lookup: CDR1 SGHRS, CDR2 YFSETQ. This CDR3 is 18 amino acids long. This CDR3 reads CASSPGLAGVRVTGELFF.

V is TRBV29-1 and J is TRBJ2-3. The CDR3 is 12 amino acids. The germline V gene encodes CDR1 SQVTM and CDR2 ANQGSEA. CDR3 loop: CSTDIGTDTQYF.

This chain joins TRBV20-1 and TRBJ2-2; TCRdb calls TRBD2, which cannot be checked without DNA. The CDR3 spans 16 residues. Per germline, CDR1 DFQATT and CDR2 SNEGSKA (reference sequence). The CDR3 loop is CSAGLAGADNTGELFF.

This sequence joins TRBV24-1 and TRBJ2-1; no DNA is available, so the TRBD2 call from TCRdb remains unchecked. Germline V CDR1 and CDR2: KGHDR, SFDVKD. This CDR3 region has 13 residues. The CDR3: CASGTSSGNEQFF.

The chain links TRBV7-8 to TRBJ2-1; TCRdb reports TRBD1, a call that lacks DNA to check it against. Germline V gene sequence: CDR1 SGHVS, CDR2 FQNEAQ. The CDR3 is 14 residues long. This CDR3 is CASSLVARVYEQFF.

This rearrangement joins TRBV30 to TRBJ2-5; the TCRdb call, TRBD2, lacks DNA for checking. The germline gives CDR1 GTSNPN, CDR2 SVGIG (reference sequence). CDR3 length: 12 amino acids. CDR3 sequence reads: CAWGDWQETQYF.

This chain uses TRBV12-3 or TRBV12-4 with TRBJ2-1; TCRdb picks TRBD2, but there is no DNA to check that call. This CDR3 has 14 amino acids. CDR3 sequence: CASSLTSGSHEQFF.

The rearrangement links TRBV20-1 to TRBJ2-7; TCRdb names TRBD2, which stays unverified in the absence of DNA. CDR1 is DFQATT, CDR2 SNEGSKA, per germline (reference sequence). The CDR3 consists of 14 residues. The CDR3 here is CSAHKLAGSYEQYF.

V gene TRBV11-2 combines with J gene TRBJ2-1; TCRdb picks TRBD2, but there is no DNA to check that call. CDR1 and CDR2 from the germline V gene are SGHAT and FQNNGV. The CDR3 loop spans 15 amino acids. The CDR3 loop is CASSLVLLAGNEQFF.